This T cell receptor beta chain is drawn from a study of blood T cell repertoires in COVID-19. About the study: The cDNA or gDNA used as material had been derived from T cells, B-cell-depleted T cells, or PBMCs.

Generated by immunoSEQ multiplex PCR, the TCRdb table keeps only in-frame clones and is missing some. The sample has approximately 350,000 clones, about four fifths seen once. Germline values: CDR1 SGHDT, CDR2 YYEEEE. The CDR3 spans 15 residues. V lost 6 bases and J lost 6; bases outside the gene matches: 12. This chain uses TRBV5-6 with TRBJ1-2, with 9 bases identical to TRBD1. The sequencing input was peripheral blood. This clonotype was obtained from a man in his thirties or forties with active or convalescent COVID-19. The CDR3 region has the DNA TGTGCCAGCACCATGGGAGGGACAGGGTTTGATGGCTACACCTTC. This sequence encodes CASTMGGTGFDGYTF.